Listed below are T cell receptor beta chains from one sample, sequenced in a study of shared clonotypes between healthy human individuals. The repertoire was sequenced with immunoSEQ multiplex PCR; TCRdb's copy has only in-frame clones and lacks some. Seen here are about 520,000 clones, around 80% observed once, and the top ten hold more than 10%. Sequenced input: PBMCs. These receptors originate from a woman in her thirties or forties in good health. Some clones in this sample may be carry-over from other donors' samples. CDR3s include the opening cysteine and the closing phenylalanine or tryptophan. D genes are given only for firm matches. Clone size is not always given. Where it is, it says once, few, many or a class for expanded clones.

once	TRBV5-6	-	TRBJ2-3	TGTGCCAGCACCCTGCCGGGGGCCGCAGATACGCAGTATTTT	CASTLPGAADTQYF
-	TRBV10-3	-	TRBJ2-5	TGTGCCATCAGTGAGGCCAGGGTAGAGACCCAGTACTTC	CAISEARVETQYF
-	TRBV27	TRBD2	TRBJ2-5	TGTGCCAGCAGTTTAAGTCTAGCGGGCCAAGAGACCCAGTACTTC	CASSLSLAGQETQYF
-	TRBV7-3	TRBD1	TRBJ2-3	TGTGCCAGCAGACAGGGGGCTAGGTCAGATACGCAGTATTTT	CASRQGARSDTQYF
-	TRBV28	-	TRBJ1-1	TGTGCGCACCAAGGAAGTTCGTACACTGAAGCTTTCTTT	CAHQGSSYTEAFF
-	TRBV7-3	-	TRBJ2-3	TGTGCCAGCAGTCCAGTCGGAGGAGGTGGAGATACGCAGTATTTT	CASSPVGGGGDTQYF
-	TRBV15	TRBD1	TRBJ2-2	TGTGCCACCAGCAGAGGCAGGGGGATCACCGGGGAGCTGTTTTTT	CATSRGRGITGELFF
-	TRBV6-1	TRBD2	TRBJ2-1	TGTGCCAGCAGTGAGAGTCTAGCGGGAGGGTACAATGAGCAGTTCTTC	CASSESLAGGYNEQFF
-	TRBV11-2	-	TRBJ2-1	TGTGCCAGCAGCTTTGAGGGAAGCAGCTCCTACAATGAGCAGTTCTTC	CASSFEGSSSYNEQFF
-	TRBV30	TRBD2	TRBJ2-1	TGTGCCTGGAGTCCCCGGGGGGACGGTGAGCAGTTCTTC	CAWSPRGDGEQFF